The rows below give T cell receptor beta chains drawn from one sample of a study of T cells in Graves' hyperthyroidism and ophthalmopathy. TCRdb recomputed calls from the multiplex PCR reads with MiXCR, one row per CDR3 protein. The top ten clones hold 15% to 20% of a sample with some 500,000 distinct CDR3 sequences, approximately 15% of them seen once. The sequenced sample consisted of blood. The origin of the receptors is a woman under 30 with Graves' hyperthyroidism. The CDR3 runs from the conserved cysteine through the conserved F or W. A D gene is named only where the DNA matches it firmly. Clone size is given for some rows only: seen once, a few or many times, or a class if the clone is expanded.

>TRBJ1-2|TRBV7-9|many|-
TGTGCCAGCAGCTTAGCAGGCGGACCAGGAAGCTATGGCTACACCTTC
CASSLAGGPGSYGYTF
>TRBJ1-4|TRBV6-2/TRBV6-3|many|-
TGTGCCAGCACGAAGACGGGTCGTTGGGAAAAACTGTTTTTT
CASTKTGRWEKLFF
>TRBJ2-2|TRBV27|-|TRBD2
TGTGCCAGCAGAACCGGGACTACTAACGCCGGGGAGCTGTTTTTT
CASRTGTTNAGELFF
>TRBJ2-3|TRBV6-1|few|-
TGTGCCAGCAACGACTACCCTAGCACAGATACGCAGTATTTT
CASNDYPSTDTQYF
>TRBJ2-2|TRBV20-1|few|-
TGCAGTGCCCGAACCCCCGGCACCGGGGAGCTGTTTTTT
CSARTPGTGELFF
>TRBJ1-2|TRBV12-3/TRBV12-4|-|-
TGTGCCAGCAGGTTCGGTTACCGCTCGTATGGCTACACCTTC
CASRFGYRSYGYTF
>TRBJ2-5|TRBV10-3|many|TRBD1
TGTGCCATCAGTGTGACAGGGGGCGAGGCGGAGACCCAGTACTTC
CAISVTGGEAETQYF
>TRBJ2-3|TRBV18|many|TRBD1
TGTGCCAGCTCACCCGGGACAGCTAGCACAGATACGCAGTATTTT
CASSPGTASTDTQYF
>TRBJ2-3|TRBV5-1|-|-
TGCGCCAGCAGCCTAAGGACAGCCCCAGATACGCAGTATTTT
CASSLRTAPDTQYF
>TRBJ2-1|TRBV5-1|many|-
TGCGCCAGCAGTGGTACATCTTCGGGGGGCGATGAGCAGTTCTTC
CASSGTSSGGDEQFF
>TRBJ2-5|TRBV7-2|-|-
TGTGCCAGCAGCTTTTATCCCCCGGGGTCAGGCGAGACCCAGTACTTC
CASSFYPPGSGETQYF
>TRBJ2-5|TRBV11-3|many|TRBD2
TGTGCCAGCAGCTTAGTGGGACTAGCGGGAGCGAACCAAGAGACCCAGTACTTC
CASSLVGLAGANQETQYF
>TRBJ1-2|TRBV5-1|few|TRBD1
TGCGCCAGCAGCTTGGGGACAGGGGGGAAGATGGATGGCTACACCTTC
CASSLGTGGKMDGYTF
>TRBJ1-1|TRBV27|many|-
TGTGCCAGCAGTTTGGTAAGCAGGGCGAACACTGAAGCTTTCTTT
CASSLVSRANTEAFF
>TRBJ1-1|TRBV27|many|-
TGTGCCAGCAGTTTTTGGGAAGGGACTGAAGCTTTCTTT
CASSFWEGTEAFF
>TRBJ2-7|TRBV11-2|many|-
TGTGCCAGCAGCTTTCGGGGGCAGGGAACTTCCTACGAGCAGTACTTC
CASSFRGQGTSYEQYF
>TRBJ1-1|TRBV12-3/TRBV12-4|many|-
TGTGCCAGCACCTCCCTAGCTGGCCTGAACACTGAAGCTTTCTTT
CASTSLAGLNTEAFF
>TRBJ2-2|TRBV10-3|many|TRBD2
TGTGCCATCGGGACTAGCGCATACACCGGGGAGCTGTTTTTT
CAIGTSAYTGELFF
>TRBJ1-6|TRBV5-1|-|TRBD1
TGCGCCAGCAGCAGGGACAGGGGGAAAGATTCACCCCTCCACTTT
CASSRDRGKDSPLHF
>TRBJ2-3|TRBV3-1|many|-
TGTGCCAGCAGCCAAGATCCCGATTCTAGCACAGATACGCAGTATTTT
CASSQDPDSSTDTQYF
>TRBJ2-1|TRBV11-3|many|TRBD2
TGTGCCAGCAGCTTCCCCCAAGGGACTAAGCAGTTCTTC
CASSFPQGTKQFF
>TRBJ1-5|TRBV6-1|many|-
TGTGCCAGCAGCCCCTCGGGTTCGGGAACGGGACAGCCCCAGCATTTT
CASSPSGSGTGQPQHF
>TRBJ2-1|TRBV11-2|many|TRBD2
TGTGCCAGCAGCGGAGGACTAGCGACGTACAATGAGCAGTTCTTC
CASSGGLATYNEQFF
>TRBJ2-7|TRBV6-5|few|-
TGTGCCAGCAGTTACCCACCGAACAGCGGGTTAGTGACCTACGAGCAGTACTTC
CASSYPPNSGLVTYEQYF
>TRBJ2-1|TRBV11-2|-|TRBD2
TGTGCCAGCAGCTTAGGCAAATTATATCGGGAGGCCTACAATGAGCAGTTCTTC
CASSLGKLYREAYNEQFF
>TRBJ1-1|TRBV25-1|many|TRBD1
TGTGCCAGCAGTGGAGGGACAGGGGCGATGAACACTGAAGCTTTCTTT
CASSGGTGAMNTEAFF
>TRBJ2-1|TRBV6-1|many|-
TGTGCCAGCAGTGAAGCGCCTAGCAGAACCTACAATGAGCAGTTCTTC
CASSEAPSRTYNEQFF
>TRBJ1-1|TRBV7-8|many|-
TGTGCCAGCAGCTCAACCGGGACACCGAACACTGAAGCTTTCTTT
CASSSTGTPNTEAFF
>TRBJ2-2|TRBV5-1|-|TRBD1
TGCGCCAGCAGACCACCGGGACAGAGTCCATACGGGGAGCTGTTTTTT
CASRPPGQSPYGELFF
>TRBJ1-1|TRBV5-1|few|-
TGCGCCAGCTGGGGCAGTCCTACGGCTGCTGAAGCTTTCTTT
CASWGSPTAAEAFF
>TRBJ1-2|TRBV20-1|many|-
TGCAGTGCTAGAGATCCGGGGGCTCACGCGTACGAGATAGGAGATGGCTACACCTTC
CSARDPGAHAYEIGDGYTF
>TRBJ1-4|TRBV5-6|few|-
TGTGCCAGCAGAGCCGGGGTGACAGCCCCCGCCCCAACGGCTAATGAAAAACTGTTTTTT
CASRAGVTAPAPTANEKLFF
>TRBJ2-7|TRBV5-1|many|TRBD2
TGCGCCAGCAGCTCCCAACTAGCGGGAGTGGATTACGAGCAGTACTTC
CASSSQLAGVDYEQYF
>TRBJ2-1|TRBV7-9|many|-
TGTGCCAGCGGTTACAATGAGCAGTTCTTC
CASGYNEQFF
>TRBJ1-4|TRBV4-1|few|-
TGCGCCAGCAGCCAAGGTGCACCAACTAATGAAAAACTGTTTTTT
CASSQGAPTNEKLFF
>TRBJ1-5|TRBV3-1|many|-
TGTGCCAGCAGCCAAGCGGGCGGATACAATCAGCCCCAGCATTTT
CASSQAGGYNQPQHF
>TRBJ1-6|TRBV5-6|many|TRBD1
TGTGCCAGCAGCTTGGGACAGGGGTTTGCTTCACCCCTCCACTTT
CASSLGQGFASPLHF
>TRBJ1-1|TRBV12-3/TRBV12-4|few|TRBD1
TGTGCCAGCAGTTTCCGGGACAGGGTTATCCTCAACACTGAAGCTTTCTTT
CASSFRDRVILNTEAFF
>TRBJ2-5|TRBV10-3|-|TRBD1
TGTGCCATCAGTGAATCAGGGGGAGAGACCCAGTACTTC
CAISESGGETQYF
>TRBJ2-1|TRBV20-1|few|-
TGCAGTGCTAGGAGTATTAACAATGAGCAGTTCTTC
CSARSINNEQFF
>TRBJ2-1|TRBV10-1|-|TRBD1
TGCGCCAGCATTACACTAGACAGGGGCCATGAGCAGTTCTTC
CASITLDRGHEQFF
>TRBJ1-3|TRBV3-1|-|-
TGTGCCAGCAGCCAAGAAATAGGTTCTGGAAACACCATATATTTT
CASSQEIGSGNTIYF
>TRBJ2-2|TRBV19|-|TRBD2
TGTGCCAGTTCCCCTACGGGAGGGCCATCTCACGGGGAGCTGTTTTTT
CASSPTGGPSHGELFF
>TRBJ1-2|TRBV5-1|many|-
TGCGCCAGCAGCTCTACAGATCGGTACTATGGCTACACCTTC
CASSSTDRYYGYTF
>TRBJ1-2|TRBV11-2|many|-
TGTGCCAGCAGCACTCTGAACAGGGAACGGGCCCCACTTAACTATGGCTACACCTTC
CASSTLNRERAPLNYGYTF
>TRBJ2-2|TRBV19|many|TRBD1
TGTGCCAGTAGTCCCATTGGACAGGGATTGAACACCGGGGAGCTGTTTTTT
CASSPIGQGLNTGELFF
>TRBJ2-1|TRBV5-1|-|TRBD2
TGCGCCAGCAGCTTGGATAGCGGGAGCCCCTACAATGAGCAGTTCTTC
CASSLDSGSPYNEQFF
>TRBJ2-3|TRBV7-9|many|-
TGTGCCAGCAGCTTAGTGTTTAGCACAGATACGCAGTATTTT
CASSLVFSTDTQYF
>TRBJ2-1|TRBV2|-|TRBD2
TGTGCCAGCACCGGGAGGGTTAACAATGAGCAGTTCTTC
CASTGRVNNEQFF